The subject of this entry is one T cell receptor beta chain. TCRdb's table, derived via immunoSEQ multiplex PCR, lists solely in-frame clones and lacks some. The sample holds about 150,000 clones, 80% seen once. Germline CDR1 SGHNT, CDR2 YYREEE (reference sequence). The CDR3 extends over 14 amino acids. V was pared by 0 bases and J by 1 base, with 7 bases between. This entry is derived from a study of blood T cell repertoires in COVID-19. In the study overall: Italy, Spain and the United States were the sources of the convalescent and acute COVID-19 samples. Sources were T cells, B-cell-depleted T cells, or PBMCs; the material itself was cDNA or gDNA.

The sample was peripheral blood. The V gene is TRBV5-4, the J gene TRBJ1-1; D remains ambiguous. This TCR came from a man in his fifties or sixties with active or convalescent COVID-19. CDR3 nucleotide sequence: TGTGCCAGCAGCTTGGACTCCTGGAACACTGAAGCTTTCTTT. It translates to CASSLDSWNTEAFF. Combining the CDR3 with reference TRBV5-4 and TRBJ1-1 gives the whole variable domain ETGVTQSPTHLIKTRGQQVTLRCSSQSGHNTVSWYQQALGQGPQFIFQYYREEENGRGNFPPRFSGLQFPNYSSELNVNALELDDSALYLCASSLDSWNTEAFFGQGTRLTVV.